Presented here are 13 T cell receptor beta chains from one specimen sequenced in a study of T cell responses to AZD1222 COVID-19 vaccine. Assay used: immunoSEQ multiplex PCR; TCRdb lists only in-frame clones, some missing. The sample carries 120,000 or so clones, around 90% recorded once. This specimen consisted of peripheral blood, obtained on day 0 of AZD1222 vaccination. All receptors derive from an adult in good health.

The chain combines TRBV19 with TRBJ1-5; D remains unclear. The CDR3 is 16 residues long. Trimming removed 7 bases at V and 4 bases at J, with 20 bases between. Looked up from germline, CDR1 is LNHDA and CDR2 is SQIVND (reference sequence). CDR3 nucleotides: TGTGCCAGTACCCTGGAGCACTGGGAAGAAAATCAGCCCCAGCATTTT. Its protein is CASTLEHWEENQPQHF.

This clone appeared a single time. This rearrangement joins TRBV7-2 to TRBJ2-7, with 11 bases matching TRBD2. Looked up from germline, CDR1 is SGHTA and CDR2 is FQGNSA. V dropped 1 base and J dropped 10; count of bases not matched to a gene: 9. The length of the CDR3 is 15 residues. CDR3 protein: CASSLGLAGGQGQYF. The CDR3 coding sequence is TGTGCCAGCAGCTTAGGGCTAGCGGGGGGTCAAGGCCAGTACTTC.

This chain uses TRBV30 with TRBJ2-4; no firm D call. V was trimmed by 3 bases and J by 5 bases, leaving 8 bases between them. Germline loops: CDR1 GTSNPN, CDR2 SVGIG (reference sequence). This CDR3 has 12 amino acids. The CDR3 DNA follows: TGTGCCTGGAGCGGACCGGAAAACATTCAGTACTTC. Translating gives CAWSGPENIQYF.

The chain links TRBV7-9 to TRBJ1-5; D unresolved. CDR1 is SEHNR, CDR2 FQNEAQ, per germline (reference sequence). V lost 5 bases, J lost 1 base, and 9 bases lay in between. The CDR3 loop spans 14 amino acids. CDR3 coding DNA: TGTGCCAGCAGCCGCACCGGGAGCAATCAGCCCCAGCATTTT. Protein: CASSRTGSNQPQHF.

The genes are TRBV13 and TRBJ2-7; TRBD1 agrees at 11 bases. Germline V gene data show CDR1 as PRHDT and CDR2 as FYEKMQ (reference sequence). Germline trimming cut 5 bases from V and 0 bases from J; bases unmatched to any gene: 6. This CDR3 has 16 residues. The DNA of the CDR3 is TGTGCCAGCAGCCCCCGTGGACAGGGGGCCTCCTACGAGCAGTACTTC. As protein: CASSPRGQGASYEQYF.

In this sample, this clone turned up once. V is TRBV5-4 and J is TRBJ2-7; 10 bases agree with TRBD1. V was clipped by 4 bases and J by 5 bases; unmatched bases: 12. Germline CDR1 is SGHNT and CDR2 is YYREEE (reference sequence). The CDR3 extends over 16 amino acids. The CDR3 is CASSRKRTGGENEQYF. The CDR3 DNA sequence: TGTGCCAGCAGCCGAAAAAGGACAGGGGGAGAGAACGAGCAGTACTTC.

The J gene is TRBJ2-2, the V gene TRBV5-1; no clear D. With 0 bases removed from V and 0 bases from J, the gap between germline ends came to 6 bases. Looked up from germline, CDR1 is SGHRS and CDR2 is YFSETQ. This CDR3 contains 15 residues. CDR3 bases: TGCGCCAGCAGCTTGGGGAACCCGAACACCGGGGAGCTGTTTTTT. Its protein product is CASSLGNPNTGELFF.

The gene calls are TRBV10-3 and TRBJ2-3; 10 nucleotides line up with TRBD2. The CDR3 is 15 amino acids. Per the germline V gene, CDR1 is ENHRY and CDR2 is SYGVKD. Trimming took 10 bases from V and 2 from J; bases not matched to a gene: 9. The chain's CDR3 is CASSNSGGSTDTQYF. The CDR3 DNA sequence: TGTGCCAGCAGCAATAGCGGGGGGTCCACAGATACGCAGTATTTT.

This clone was recorded only once. The CDR3 DNA reads TGTGCCAGCAGCCCGGGCAGGAATTCACCCCTCCACTTT. Its protein product is CASSPGRNSPLHF. The chain uses TRBV2 and TRBJ1-6; D remains ambiguous. Germline CDR1 SNHLY, CDR2 FYNNEI. Trimming shortened V by 6 bases and J by 7 bases, and 10 bases separated the two germline ends. The CDR3 sequence is 13 residues long.

The chain combines TRBV15 with TRBJ1-4; no clear D. The CDR3 has 12 residues. Germline V CDR1 and CDR2: LNHNV, YYDKDF (reference sequence). Between the trimmed V and J ends, which lost 6 bases and 5 bases, there was a span of 7 bases. The CDR3 spells CATRGANEKLFF. The DNA for the CDR3 is TGTGCCACCAGGGGAGCCAATGAAAAACTGTTTTTT.

CDR3 protein: CASNFGAAGELFF. CDR3 in DNA: TGCGCCAGCAACTTCGGGGCAGCCGGGGAGCTGTTTTTT. The chain has TRBV5-1 and TRBJ2-2, with D perhaps assigned TRBD1 or TRBD2 (5 bases each). In germline, CDR1 is SGHRS, CDR2 YFSETQ. The V end lost 6 bases, the J end lost 6 bases, and 12 bases lay between the germline ends. The CDR3 runs to 13 residues.

This chain connects TRBV5-1 to TRBJ1-5, with D possibly TRBD1 on 5 matching bases. Germline lookup yields CDR1 SGHRS and CDR2 YFSETQ. V lost 0 bases and J lost 2, with 12 bases in between. The CDR3 runs 16 residues. The CDR3 DNA sequence: TGCGCCAGCAGCTTGGGCCTTGGGGCAGGCAATCAGCCCCAGCATTTT. As protein: CASSLGLGAGNQPQHF.

This chain uses TRBV6-1 with TRBJ1-5; D is unclear. V lost 3 bases and J lost 0, with 3 bases in between. The CDR3 runs 13 residues. Per germline, CDR1 MNHNS and CDR2 SASEGT. In DNA form, the CDR3 reads TGTGCCAGCAGTGACCATAGCAATCAGCCCCAGCATTTT. It codes for CASSDHSNQPQHF.